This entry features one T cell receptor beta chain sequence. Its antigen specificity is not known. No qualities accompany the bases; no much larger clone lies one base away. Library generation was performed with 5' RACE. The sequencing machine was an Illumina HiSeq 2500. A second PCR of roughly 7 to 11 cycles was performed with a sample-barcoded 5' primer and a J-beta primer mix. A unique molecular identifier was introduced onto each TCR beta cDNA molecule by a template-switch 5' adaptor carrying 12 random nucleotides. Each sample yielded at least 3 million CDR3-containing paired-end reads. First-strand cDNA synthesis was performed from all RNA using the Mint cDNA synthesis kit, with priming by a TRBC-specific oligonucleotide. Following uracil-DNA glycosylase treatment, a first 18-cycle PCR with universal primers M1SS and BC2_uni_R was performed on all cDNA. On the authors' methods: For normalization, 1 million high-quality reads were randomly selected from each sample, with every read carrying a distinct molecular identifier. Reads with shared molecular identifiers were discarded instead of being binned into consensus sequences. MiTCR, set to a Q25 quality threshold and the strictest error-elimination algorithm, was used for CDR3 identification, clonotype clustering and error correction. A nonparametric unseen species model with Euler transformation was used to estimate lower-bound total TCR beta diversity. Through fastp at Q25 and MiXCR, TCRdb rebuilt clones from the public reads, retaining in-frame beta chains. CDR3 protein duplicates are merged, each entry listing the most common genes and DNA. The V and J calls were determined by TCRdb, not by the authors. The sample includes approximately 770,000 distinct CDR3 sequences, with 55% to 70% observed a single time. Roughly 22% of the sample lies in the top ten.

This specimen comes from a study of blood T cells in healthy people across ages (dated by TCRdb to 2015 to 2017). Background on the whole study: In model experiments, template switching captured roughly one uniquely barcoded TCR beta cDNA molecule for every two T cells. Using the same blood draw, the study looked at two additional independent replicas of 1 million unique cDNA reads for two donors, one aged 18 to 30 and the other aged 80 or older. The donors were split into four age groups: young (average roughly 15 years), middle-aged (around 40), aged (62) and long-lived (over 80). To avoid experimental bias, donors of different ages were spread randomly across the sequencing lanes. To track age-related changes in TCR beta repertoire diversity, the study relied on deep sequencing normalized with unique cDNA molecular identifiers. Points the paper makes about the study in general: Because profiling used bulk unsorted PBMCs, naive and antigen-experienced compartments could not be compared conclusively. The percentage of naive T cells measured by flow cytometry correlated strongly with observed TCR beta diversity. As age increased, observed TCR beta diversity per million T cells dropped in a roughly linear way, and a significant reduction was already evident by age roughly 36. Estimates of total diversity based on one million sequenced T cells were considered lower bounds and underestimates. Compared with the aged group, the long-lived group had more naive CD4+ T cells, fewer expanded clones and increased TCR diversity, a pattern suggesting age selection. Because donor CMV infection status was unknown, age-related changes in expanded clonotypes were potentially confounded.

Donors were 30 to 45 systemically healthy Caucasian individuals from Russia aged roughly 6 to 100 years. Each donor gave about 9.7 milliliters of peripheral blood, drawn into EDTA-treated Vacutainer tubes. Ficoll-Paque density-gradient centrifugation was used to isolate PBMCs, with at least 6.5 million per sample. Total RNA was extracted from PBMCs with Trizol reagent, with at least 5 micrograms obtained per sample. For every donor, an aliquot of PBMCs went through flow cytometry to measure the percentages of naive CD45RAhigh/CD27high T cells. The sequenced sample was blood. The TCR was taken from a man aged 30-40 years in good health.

The bases are TGTGCCAGCAGTCGCCCCGGGGGAGCCGAGCAGTACTTC. This is translated as CASSRPGGAEQYF. The rearrangement joined TRBV12-3 or TRBV12-4 to TRBJ2-7; the best D guess is TRBD2, with 6 bases matching. The CDR3 sequence holds 13 residues, the cysteine and phenylalanine included. Only the CDR3 DNA stays, 39 bases, in frame from base 1. The junction carries 14 bases between V and J, which are trimmed by 5 bases and 6 bases respectively.